The clone carrying this TCR beta chain showed up just a few times. This sample is drawn from a study of cytomegalovirus exposure and HLA in healthy donors. The germline gives CDR1 SEHNR, CDR2 FQNEAQ (reference sequence). This CDR3 has 16 residues. Losses at the gene ends were 2 bases for V and 3 bases for J; bases not matched to a gene: 10. PCR was performed using 60 Vbeta and 13 Jbeta primers. TCRdb keeps only in-frame clones here, not all; method: immunoSEQ multiplex PCR. In the table there are approximately 86,000 clones, approximately 83% of which are singletons. The gene calls are TRBV7-9 and TRBJ2-7; 7 nucleotides match TRBD2. This receptor was obtained from a middle-aged man in good health and CMV-seronegative. The sequenced material came from PBMCs. CDR3 DNA: TGTGCCAGCAGCTTAACGGTGGCGCGGGGGATCTACGAGCAGTACTTC. Translated, it gives CASSLTVARGIYEQYF.